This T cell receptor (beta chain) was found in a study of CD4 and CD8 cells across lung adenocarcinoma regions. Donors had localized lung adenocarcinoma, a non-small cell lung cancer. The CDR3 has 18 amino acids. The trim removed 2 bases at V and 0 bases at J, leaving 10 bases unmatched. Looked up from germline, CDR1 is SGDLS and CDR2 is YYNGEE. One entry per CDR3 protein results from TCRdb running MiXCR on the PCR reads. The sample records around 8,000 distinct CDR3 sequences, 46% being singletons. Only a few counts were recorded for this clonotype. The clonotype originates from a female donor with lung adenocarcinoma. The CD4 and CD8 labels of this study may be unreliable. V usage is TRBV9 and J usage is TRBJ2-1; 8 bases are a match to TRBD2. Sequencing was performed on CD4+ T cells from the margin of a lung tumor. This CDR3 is CASSVGGGRLYSYNEQFF. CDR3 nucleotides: TGTGCCAGCAGCGTCGGGGGCGGGAGGCTTTACTCCTACAATGAGCAGTTCTTC.